This T cell receptor beta chain was retrieved from a study of vaccination and CD4 T cells after COVID-19. About the study: Overlapping spike peptides of SARS-CoV-2, HCoV-NL63, HCoV-OC43 and HCoV-229E were used, and cells were stimulated with them.

The table lists this clonotype with many counts. Its target is unknown. With the Oncomine TCR Beta short-read assay, DNA from cultured CD4+ T cells was sequenced. The source of extracted genomic DNA was cultured CD4+ T cells. TCRdb reanalysed the PCR reads using MiXCR and keeps one entry per CDR3 protein. The sample yields tens of thousands of distinct CDR3 sequences, approximately 28% seen once. The time point denotes: late sampling 161 to 241 days after vaccination in a few convalescent patients. Treatment here: roughly ten-day PBMC culture with coronavirus spike peptide pools or control peptides (ViraFEST assay). Once peptide pools had expanded antigen-specific T cells, ViraFEST sequenced TCRs. The sample here was CD4+ T cells from blood, cultured in vitro, taken about 7 months after SARS-CoV-2 vaccination. The clonotype was recovered from a human donor who had recovered from COVID-19.

CDR3 sequence: CSATPGQGLNQPQHF. In DNA form, the CDR3 reads TGCAGTGCTACCCCGGGACAGGGGCTTAATCAGCCCCAGCATTTT. This rearrangement joins TRBV20-1 to TRBJ1-5; TRBD1 agrees at 10 bases. Trimming removed 4 bases from V and 4 bases from J; junction bases left unmatched: 7. This CDR3 contains 15 residues. Per the germline V gene, CDR1 is DFQATT and CDR2 is SNEGSKA (reference sequence).